This T cell receptor (beta chain) was retrieved from a study of T cell responses to AZD1222 COVID-19 vaccine. Notes on the study in general: Spike regions recognized by vaccine-associated CD4 TCRs spanned the protein, led by 160-218 and 743-854. Reportedly, close to half of spike-specific TCRs are directed against unmutated variant regions.

Data came from immunoSEQ multiplex PCR; TCRdb stores just in-frame clones and leaves some out. The sample lists about 91,000 clones, more than 85% occurring once. The CDR3 spans 17 residues. Of note for this clone: Its matching antigen is unknown.

This material consisted of peripheral blood, taken 28 days after the second AZD1222 dose. This chain connects TRBV21-1 to TRBJ1-3; TRBD1, the table's D call, was not compared with the DNA. TRBV21-1 is annotated as a pseudogene. This receptor was taken from an adult who received the AZD1222 COVID-19 vaccine. Here the CDR3 DNA reads TGTGCCAGCAGCAAAGGTAGACAGGGGGCGATGGGAAACACCATATATTTT. Translation: CASSKGRQGAMGNTIYF.